Following are 15 T cell receptor beta chains from one sample sequenced in a study of blood T cells in healthy people across ages. Primed by a sample-barcoded 5' primer and a J-beta primer mix, a second PCR proceeded for 7 to 11 cycles. Each CDR3 protein gets one entry after TCRdb re-called the 5' RACE reads with MiXCR. The sample carries about a million distinct CDR3 sequences, around 46% recorded once. Specimen: blood. The receptors shown here come from a man younger than 40 in good health.

V is TRBV29-1 and J is TRBJ1-2, with D perhaps matching TRBD1 (5 bases). This CDR3 contains 15 residues. Trimming shortened V by 3 bases and J by 6 bases, and 20 bases separated the two germline ends. Germline CDR1 and CDR2: SQVTM and ANQGSEA. In nucleotides, the CDR3 is TGCAGCGTTGAGCCAGAGGGACCCACCCAGGATGGCTACACCTTC. It translates to CSVEPEGPTQDGYTF.

The chain employs TRBV4-3 and TRBJ2-3, with 10 positions matching TRBD2. The CDR3 consists of 19 residues. Germline-derived CDR1 and CDR2 are LGHNA and YSLEER. V dropped 0 bases and J dropped 2; count of bases not matched to a gene: 11. The CDR3, as DNA: TGCGCCAGCAGCCAAGATTGGCTAGCGGGGGTGGGAATCACAGATACGCAGTATTTT. This sequence encodes CASSQDWLAGVGITDTQYF.

There are many counts of this clonotype. The chain is built from TRBV20-1 and TRBJ2-2; perhaps TRBD1 as D (5 bases). Trimming took 0 bases from V and 1 from J, leaving 15 bases between them. The V gene's germline CDR1 is DFQATT and CDR2 SNEGSKA (reference sequence). The CDR3 is 17 residues long. CDR3 DNA: TGCAGTGCTAGAGATCTTGCTCGGACACTGAACACCGGGGAGCTGTTTTTT. It encodes CSARDLARTLNTGELFF.

This chain connects TRBV7-8 to TRBJ2-5; 7 bases map to TRBD1. The CDR3 runs 16 residues. V lost 3 bases, J lost 2 bases, and 9 bases stayed unmatched. From germline, CDR1 is SGHVS and CDR2 FQNEAQ. CDR3 loop: CASSFVGGQSQETQYF. The DNA of the CDR3 is TGTGCCAGCAGCTTCGTTGGGGGACAGAGTCAAGAGACCCAGTACTTC.

V gene TRBV25-1 combines with J gene TRBJ2-3; D is undetermined. The CDR3 loop spans 13 amino acids. Germline CDR1 MGHDK, CDR2 SYGVNS. The V and J ends lost 3 bases and 4 bases respectively, with 8 bases between them. The CDR3 spells CASSDHKADTQYF. The DNA for the CDR3 is TGTGCCAGCAGTGATCACAAGGCAGATACGCAGTATTTT.

Regarding this clonotype: A much larger clone differs by one base, so this may be a read error. The rearrangement uses TRBV27 and TRBJ1-2; D is ambiguous. CDR1 is MNHEY and CDR2 is SMNVEV in the germline V gene (reference sequence). The CDR3 contains 13 residues. Here the CDR3 reads CASSLTAAYGHTF. For the CDR3, the DNA is TGTGCCAGCAGTTTAACAGCAGCCTATGGCCACACCTTC.

This clonotype has only one observation. J is TRBJ2-7 and V is TRBV29-1; D unclear. Germline CDR1 and CDR2: SQVTM and ANQGSEA. With 4 bases removed from V and 0 bases from J, the gap between germline ends came to 7 bases. This CDR3 has 12 amino acids. Here the CDR3 DNA reads TGCAGCGTTGGAGCTAGCTCCTACGAGCAGTACTTC. This codes for CSVGASSYEQYF.

This chain links TRBV29-1 with TRBJ2-4; no clear D. In germline, CDR1 is SQVTM, CDR2 ANQGSEA. Trimming removed 4 bases at V and 2 bases at J, with 6 bases between. CDR3 size: 12 residues. CDR3: CSVVSTKNIQYF. CDR3 DNA sequence: TGCAGCGTTGTGTCTACCAAAAACATTCAGTACTTC.

This clonotype was picked up a small number of times. The gene calls are TRBV11-3 and TRBJ2-7; 9 nucleotides agree with TRBD1. The end of the DNA aligns better with TRBJ2-5, so the J call may be wrong. This CDR3 contains 16 residues. Germline CDR1 and CDR2: SGHNT and YENEEA. As DNA, the CDR3 is TGTGCCAGCAGCTTAGCAGGACAGGGGAGGAGGCAGACCCAGTACTTC. As protein: CASSLAGQGRRQTQYF.

This clonotype was recorded at least ten times. The chain recombines TRBV11-1 with TRBJ2-7, with 12 bases identical to TRBD1. Unmatched junction bases numbered 4, after V lost 7 bases and J lost 3 bases. The CDR3 totals 14 residues. The germline gives CDR1 SGHAT, CDR2 FQDESV (reference sequence). CDR3 sequence: CASTRDRGLYEQYF. As DNA, the CDR3 is TGTGCCAGCACCCGGGACAGGGGGCTCTACGAGCAGTACTTC.

This chain uses TRBV7-6 with TRBJ2-7; D unclear. V was pared by 5 bases and J by 3 bases, with 8 bases between. CDR3 length: 12 residues. Germline V gene sequence: CDR1 SGHVS, CDR2 FNYEAQ. The CDR3 nucleotides read TGTGCCAGCAGCCACATGGACTACGAGCAGTACTTC. Translating gives CASSHMDYEQYF.

This clonotype was observed a single time. This chain links TRBV7-9 with TRBJ1-4; 11 positions agree with TRBD1. Germline V gene lookup returns CDR1 SEHNR and CDR2 FQNEAQ (reference sequence). The CDR3 has 20 residues. Losses at the gene ends were 3 bases for V and 7 bases for J; bases not matched to a gene: 19. DNA of the CDR3: TGTGCCAGCAGCTTCCTAAAACCGGGACAGGGGGTGCGAAGGGGTGAAAAACTGTTTTTT. Residues: CASSFLKPGQGVRRGEKLFF.

This clonotype was seen repeatedly, ten times or more. The CDR3 DNA reads TGCGCCAGCAGCCAAGACTCCAGTCGGCGCCGGGCGAGCTCCTATAATTCACCCCTCCACTTT. The encoded protein is CASSQDSSRRRASSYNSPLHF. J is TRBJ1-6 and V is TRBV4-3; no firm D call. The germline gives CDR1 LGHNA, CDR2 YSLEER. V was pared by 0 bases and J by 0 bases, with 21 bases between. The CDR3 is made up of 21 amino acids.

This chain connects TRBV4-3 to TRBJ1-2, with a tentative D call TRBD1 (5 bases). This CDR3 is built from 17 residues. CDR1 and CDR2 from the germline V gene are LGHNA and YSLEER. The V and J ends lost 0 bases and 5 bases respectively, with 19 bases between them. The CDR3 reads CASSQEGFGGTGYGYTF. CDR3 DNA: TGCGCCAGCAGCCAAGAGGGTTTCGGGGGGACCGGGTATGGCTACACCTTC.

This chain uses TRBV6-6 with TRBJ2-5, with TRBD2 as a possible D gene (6 bases). The V gene's germline CDR1 is MNHNY and CDR2 SVGAGI (reference sequence). The CDR3 covers 15 residues. Deletions cut 7 bases from V and 3 bases from J, with 18 bases between. Written as DNA, the CDR3 is TGTGCCAGCACCCGAATAGTGGGGGGAGAAGAGACCCAGTACTTC. It is translated as CASTRIVGGEETQYF.